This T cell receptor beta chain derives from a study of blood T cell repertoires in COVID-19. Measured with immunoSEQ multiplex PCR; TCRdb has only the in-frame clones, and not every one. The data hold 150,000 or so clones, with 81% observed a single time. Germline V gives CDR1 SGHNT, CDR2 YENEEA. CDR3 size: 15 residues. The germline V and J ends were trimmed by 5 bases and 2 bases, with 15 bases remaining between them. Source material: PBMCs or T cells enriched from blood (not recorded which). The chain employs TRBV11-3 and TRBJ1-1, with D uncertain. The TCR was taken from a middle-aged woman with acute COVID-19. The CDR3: CASSVLPQINTEAFF. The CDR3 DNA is TGTGCCAGCAGCGTCCTACCACAGATAAACACTGAAGCTTTCTTT.